This TCR beta chain was recovered during a study of cytomegalovirus exposure and HLA in healthy donors. Looking at the study overall: The 120 or so validation repertoires used a platform that matched the one used for the approximately 670 first-cohort repertoires, as a later analysis reported. General study findings and limits: Usually a TCR sequence was rare, but some public TCRs were found in many donors. Specificity of a few CMV-associated chains for CMV antigens was verified in vitro. The investigators catalogued 150 to 200 TCR beta chains as cytomegalovirus-associated.

On this clone: As yet, its antigen is unknown.

CDR3 length equals 15 residues. J was trimmed by 0 bases and V by 8 bases; bases with no gene match: 4. CDR1 and CDR2 from the germline V gene are LNHNV and YYDKDF (reference sequence). Here immunoSEQ multiplex PCR was the method, and the copy in TCRdb shows in-frame clones only, minus some. The sample shows hundreds of thousands of clones, around 89% of them seen only once. The clonotype was recovered from a woman aged 18-29 years in good health and CMV-seronegative. Specimen: PBMCs. This chain joins TRBV15 and TRBJ2-7; 13 nucleotides match TRBD2. CDR3 bases: TGTGCCACCTCCCGGACTAGCGGGAGCTCCTACGAGCAGTACTTC. Translating gives CATSRTSGSSYEQYF.